The 12 T cell receptor beta chains reported below all come from one sample, sequenced in a study of blood T cell repertoires in COVID-19. Measured with immunoSEQ multiplex PCR; TCRdb has only the in-frame clones, and not every one. Among 200,000 to 300,000 clones, 70% to 80% were seen once, and the ten largest hold 2.5% to 4%. Material for sequencing was peripheral blood. These receptors were collected from a woman older than 75 with acute or convalescent COVID-19.

The chain combines TRBV4-2 with TRBJ1-2, with D unclear. Between the trimmed V and J ends, which lost 2 bases and 6 bases, there was a span of 10 bases. The germline V gene has CDR1 LGHNA and CDR2 YNFKEQ. The CDR3 sequence is 13 residues long. CDR3 bases: TGTGCCAGCAGCCAAATCGCAGCGGATGGCTACACCTTC. It translates to CASSQIAADGYTF.

This sequence joins TRBV7-2 and TRBJ2-3, with D perhaps matching TRBD2 (5 bases). V was trimmed by 3 bases and J by 2 bases, leaving 15 bases between them. Germline assignment: CDR1 SGHTA and CDR2 FQGNSA. This CDR3 is 16 amino acids long. The DNA of the CDR3 is TGTGCCAGCAGCTTTAGCGCTGGGCTCAACACAGATACGCAGTATTTT. It translates to CASSFSAGLNTDTQYF.

The chain is built from TRBV7-2 and TRBJ1-6; D is unresolved. V was trimmed by 4 bases and J by 7 bases, leaving 14 bases between them. Per the germline V gene, CDR1 is SGHTA and CDR2 is FQGNSA. The CDR3 totals 15 residues. The CDR3 DNA is TGTGCCAGCAGCTGGGGAGGATTTACAAATTCACCCCTCCACTTT. Residues: CASSWGGFTNSPLHF.

The gene calls are TRBV5-1 and TRBJ2-5; D gene uncertain. In germline, CDR1 is SGHRS, CDR2 YFSETQ. The CDR3 extends over 13 amino acids. Trimming shortened V by 4 bases and J by 7 bases, and 14 bases separated the two germline ends. This chain's CDR3 is CASSPDYTGTQYF. DNA for the CDR3: TGCGCCAGCAGCCCTGATTATACGGGGACCCAGTACTTC.

The chain carries TRBV6-5 and TRBJ1-5; 7 positions agree with TRBD1. Trimming at V came to 8 bases and at J to 6 bases, leaving 7 bases not matched to a gene. CDR1 is MNHEY and CDR2 is SVGAGI in the germline V gene. This CDR3 is built from 13 residues. DNA for the CDR3: TGTGCCAGCCAAGGACAGGATGGTCAGCCCCAGCATTTT. Protein sequence: CASQGQDGQPQHF.

The rearrangement links TRBV2 to TRBJ1-2; 9 nucleotides match TRBD1. V lost 6 bases to trimming and J lost 8 bases; unmatched junction nucleotides: 7. The CDR3 spans 13 residues. Germline V gene sequence: CDR1 SNHLY, CDR2 FYNNEI. This CDR3 reads CASSVGQGDGYTF. CDR3 DNA sequence: TGTGCCAGCAGCGTGGGACAGGGTGACGGCTACACCTTC.

The chain combines TRBV3-1 (or the pseudogene TRBV3-2) with TRBJ2-5, with 9 nucleotides matching TRBD1. Germline CDR1 is LGHDT and CDR2 is YNNKEL (reference sequence). Losses at the gene ends were 4 bases for V and 4 bases for J; bases not matched to a gene: 4. The CDR3 extends over 14 amino acids. In DNA form, the CDR3 reads TGTGCCAGCAGCCCACGGACAGGGGCAGAGACCCAGTACTTC. Translated: CASSPRTGAETQYF.

This rearrangement joins TRBV4-3 to TRBJ2-7; D perhaps matches TRBD2 (6 bases). V was pared by 4 bases and J by 4 bases, with 23 bases between. This CDR3 spans 17 amino acids. Germline CDR1 reads LGHNA; CDR2 reads YSLEER. The CDR3 loop is CASSPSATGTGDYEQYF. The CDR3 DNA reads TGCGCCAGCAGCCCCTCAGCTACCGGGACGGGGGATTACGAGCAGTACTTC.

This clone was picked up a small number of times. This sequence joins TRBV5-5 and TRBJ2-1; 11 nucleotides line up with TRBD2. In germline, CDR1 is SGHKS, CDR2 YYEKEE (reference sequence). Trimming at V came to 4 bases and at J to 3 bases, leaving 3 bases not matched to a gene. This CDR3 has 15 amino acids. CDR3 loop: CASSRGLAVYNEQFF. In DNA, the CDR3 is TGTGCCAGCAGCAGGGGACTAGCGGTCTACAATGAGCAGTTCTTC. The variable domain in full, completed from reference TRBV5-5 and TRBJ2-1, reads DAGVTQSPTHLIKTRGQQVTLRCSPISGHKSVSWYQQVLGQGPQFIFQYYEKEERGRGNFPDRFSARQFPNYSSELNVNALLLGDSALYLCASSRGLAVYNEQFFGPGTRLTVL.

The chain combines TRBV2 with TRBJ2-7, with D possibly matching TRBD2 (5 bases). CDR3 size: 14 residues. CDR1 SNHLY and CDR2 FYNNEI come from the germline V gene. V gave up 2 bases and J gave up 4 bases, with 12 bases separating them. The CDR3 protein is CASSERRVVYEQYF. CDR3 bases: TGTGCCAGCAGTGAACGGCGGGTCGTTTACGAGCAGTACTTC.

This CDR3 is CASSLNGGMGNEKLFF. CDR3 nucleotides: TGTGCCAGCAGCCTAAATGGGGGGATGGGTAATGAAAAACTGTTTTTT. V and J are TRBV7-3 and TRBJ1-4; weak D call: TRBD1 (5 bases). The germline V gene encodes CDR1 SGHTA and CDR2 FQGTGA. The CDR3 is 16 residues long. V was trimmed by 5 bases and J by 4 bases, leaving 17 bases between them.

The sample holds a few counts of this clone. The chain links TRBV12-5 to TRBJ1-1; D not resolved. V was trimmed by 0 bases and J by 3 bases, leaving 8 bases between them. Germline V gene lookup returns CDR1 LGHNT and CDR2 FRNRAP. CDR3 length equals 14 residues. The CDR3 protein is CASGLVTRYTEAFF. CDR3 sequence (DNA): TGTGCTAGTGGTTTGGTTACGAGGTACACTGAAGCTTTCTTT.